These 18 T cell receptor beta chains came from one sample sequenced in a study of Tregs in tolerant kidney transplant recipients. Generated by immunoSEQ multiplex PCR, the TCRdb table keeps only in-frame clones and is missing some. This sample has about 110,000 clones, with around 90% found just once. The starting material was CD4+ T cells from blood, obtained before the transplant. The source is a human donor who received a combined kidney and bone marrow transplant.

The sample holds a few counts of this clone. J is TRBJ1-2 and V is TRBV28, with D unresolved. CDR1 and CDR2 (germline): MDHEN, SYDVKM. The CDR3 totals 16 residues. V shed 2 bases and J shed 0 bases, with 13 bases lying between them. The CDR3: CASSLASVNANYGYTF. In DNA, the CDR3 is TGTGCCAGCAGTTTAGCCTCAGTAAACGCTAACTATGGCTACACCTTC.

The CDR3 protein is CASSPGPGLMEWAIGELFF. Written as DNA, the CDR3 is TGTGCCAGCTCACCAGGGCCGGGACTTATGGAGTGGGCGATCGGGGAGCTGTTTTTT. The V and J genes are TRBV18 and TRBJ2-2; D perhaps matches TRBD2 (6 bases). The CDR3 has 19 amino acids. Germline CDR1 KGHSH, CDR2 LQKENI. V lost 2 bases and J 7 bases, leaving 26 bases between the germline ends. Together with reference TRBV18 and TRBJ2-2, the CDR3 gives the full variable domain: NAGVMQNPRHLVRRRGQEARLRCSPMKGHSHVYWYRQLPEEGLKFMVYLQKENIIDESGMPKERFSAEFPKEGPSILRIQQVVRGDSAAYFCASSPGPGLMEWAIGELFFGEGSRLTVL.

The J gene is TRBJ2-5, the V gene TRBV27, with no clear D. CDR3 size: 11 residues. V gave up 6 bases and J gave up 3 bases, with 5 bases separating them. Germline CDR1 reads MNHEY; CDR2 reads SMNVEV (reference sequence). This CDR3 reads CASRFKETQYF. Written as DNA, the CDR3 is TGTGCCAGCAGATTTAAAGAGACCCAGTACTTC.

The J gene is TRBJ1-5, the V gene TRBV28; a possible D gene is TRBD1 (6 bases). Germline lookup yields CDR1 MDHEN and CDR2 SYDVKM. This CDR3 is built from 19 residues. Deletions cut 4 bases from V and 1 base from J, with 23 bases between. Here the CDR3 reads CASSSQIIHRQASNQPQHF. The DNA of the CDR3 is TGTGCCAGCAGTTCCCAAATAATCCATAGACAGGCCAGCAATCAGCCCCAGCATTTT.

This chain joins TRBV7-9 and TRBJ1-1, with unresolved D. This CDR3 is built from 15 residues. V shed 5 bases and J shed 1 base, with 14 bases lying between them. Per germline, CDR1 SEHNR and CDR2 FQNEAQ (reference sequence). The chain's CDR3 is CASSPLVAGNTEAFF. CDR3 in DNA: TGTGCCAGCAGCCCCCTTGTGGCGGGGAACACTGAAGCTTTCTTT.

V usage is TRBV2 and J usage is TRBJ1-4; a weak D match, TRBD1 (5 bases). Germline V gives CDR1 SNHLY, CDR2 FYNNEI. This CDR3 comprises 15 residues. The V gene lost 1 base and the J gene lost 8 bases, with 14 bases spanning the gap. The CDR3 sequence: CASSEGQGGREKLFF. The DNA for the CDR3 is TGTGCCAGCAGTGAAGGCCAGGGTGGTAGGGAAAAACTGTTTTTT.

The chain has TRBV7-2 and TRBJ1-3; perhaps TRBD1 as D (5 bases). V gave up 1 base and J gave up 0 bases, with 10 bases separating them. CDR1 is SGHTA, CDR2 FQGNSA, per germline. The CDR3 length is 16 residues. The CDR3 loop is CASSLGGKSSGNTIYF. CDR3 coding DNA: TGTGCCAGCAGCTTAGGGGGCAAGAGCTCTGGAAACACCATATATTTT.

This clone was recorded at least ten times. The chain combines TRBV4-2 with TRBJ1-1, with D perhaps matching TRBD1 (6 bases). V was cut by 6 bases and J by 6 bases, with 11 bases left in between. This CDR3 comprises 12 residues. Germline V CDR1 and CDR2: LGHNA, YNFKEQ. This chain's CDR3 is CASSGRQAEAFF. The CDR3 region has the DNA TGTGCCAGCAGTGGCAGACAGGCTGAAGCTTTCTTT.

V gene TRBV18 combines with J gene TRBJ2-3; D is undetermined. The V end was cut by 3 bases, the J end by 5 bases, with 9 bases between. Germline V lookup: CDR1 KGHSH, CDR2 LQKENI. The CDR3 has 13 residues. CDR3 nucleotides: TGTGCCAGCTCACCGCGCGCCCAAGATACGCAGTATTTT. Protein: CASSPRAQDTQYF.

The J gene is TRBJ1-2, the V gene TRBV19; no definite D call. Germline V CDR1 and CDR2: LNHDA, SQIVND (reference sequence). Trimming stripped 4 bases from V and 4 bases from J, with 16 bases between. The CDR3 totals 15 residues. Written as DNA, the CDR3 is TGTGCCAGTAGTACGTCTTGGCAGGCGATCTATGGCTACACCTTC. This translates into CASSTSWQAIYGYTF.

The genes are TRBV6-5 and TRBJ2-1; 10 nucleotides agree with TRBD2. The CDR3 has 16 residues. Looked up from germline, CDR1 is MNHEY and CDR2 is SVGAGI. V shed 0 bases, J shed 7 bases, and the junction held 6 bases outside the gene matches. The CDR3 here is CASSYSLAGVSNEQFF. The CDR3 DNA reads TGTGCCAGCAGTTACTCCCTAGCGGGAGTCTCAAATGAGCAGTTCTTC.

The chain has TRBV7-9 and TRBJ1-1; D is uncertain. The CDR3 runs 15 residues. Germline V lookup: CDR1 SEHNR, CDR2 FQNEAQ (reference sequence). V lost 5 bases, J lost 0 bases, and 13 bases lay in between. This CDR3 is CASSPRVGMNTEAFF. CDR3 sequence (DNA): TGTGCCAGCAGCCCGCGGGTTGGAATGAACACTGAAGCTTTCTTT.

The chain has TRBV10-1 and TRBJ1-1; TRBD1 agrees at 8 bases. CDR3 size: 15 residues. V trimming: 5 bases; J trimming: 4 bases; junction bases outside the gene matches: 9. Germline loops: CDR1 WNHNN, CDR2 SYGVQD (reference sequence). The CDR3 region has the DNA TGCGCCAGCAGTCCCGGGACAGGACCGAGCACTGAAGCTTTCTTT. Translated: CASSPGTGPSTEAFF.

The J gene is TRBJ1-1, the V gene TRBV28, with TRBD1 as a possible D gene (6 bases). This CDR3 has 13 residues. The germline V gene has CDR1 MDHEN and CDR2 SYDVKM. V lost 5 bases and J 1 base, leaving 8 bases between the germline ends. The CDR3 DNA is TGTGCCAGCAGTCTGACAGGGAACACTGAAGCTTTCTTT. This encodes CASSLTGNTEAFF.

The chain carries TRBV23-1 and TRBJ1-2; D gene ambiguous. TRBV23-1 is identified as an open reading frame with a role that is uncertain. CDR3 size: 17 residues. Between the trimmed V and J ends, which lost 0 bases and 0 bases, there was a span of 14 bases. The CDR3 reads CASSQSRRQLANYGYTF. CDR3 coding DNA: TGCGCCAGCAGTCAATCGCGGCGGCAGCTAGCTAACTATGGCTACACCTTC.

The table lists this clone with a count of one. V usage is TRBV28 and J usage is TRBJ1-5, with a possible D match to TRBD1 (5 bases). Germline V gene lookup returns CDR1 MDHEN and CDR2 SYDVKM. Trimming took off 0 bases at V and 2 bases at J, with 8 bases between the two ends. The CDR3 is 15 amino acids. CDR3 DNA: TGTGCCAGCAGTTTATGGACAGCCGGCAATCAGCCCCAGCATTTT. Its translation is CASSLWTAGNQPQHF.

Here the CDR3 DNA reads TGCGCCAGCAGCTCGACTAGCGGGGCCTACGAGCAGTACTTC. Its protein is CASSSTSGAYEQYF. This chain links TRBV5-1 with TRBJ2-7; 11 positions agree with TRBD2. Trimming at V came to 3 bases and at J to 2 bases, leaving 1 base not matched to a gene. The germline V gene encodes CDR1 SGHRS and CDR2 YFSETQ. This CDR3 contains 14 residues.

This clone was found once. The chain has TRBV5-1 and TRBJ2-3; 7 nucleotides align to TRBD1. Germline V CDR1 and CDR2: SGHRS, YFSETQ. The V segment lost 6 bases and the J segment 6 bases; nucleotides outside the gene matches: 7. The CDR3 has 13 residues. The CDR3 here is CASTLTGWDTQYF. The CDR3 DNA follows: TGCGCCAGCACCCTGACAGGGTGGGATACGCAGTATTTT.